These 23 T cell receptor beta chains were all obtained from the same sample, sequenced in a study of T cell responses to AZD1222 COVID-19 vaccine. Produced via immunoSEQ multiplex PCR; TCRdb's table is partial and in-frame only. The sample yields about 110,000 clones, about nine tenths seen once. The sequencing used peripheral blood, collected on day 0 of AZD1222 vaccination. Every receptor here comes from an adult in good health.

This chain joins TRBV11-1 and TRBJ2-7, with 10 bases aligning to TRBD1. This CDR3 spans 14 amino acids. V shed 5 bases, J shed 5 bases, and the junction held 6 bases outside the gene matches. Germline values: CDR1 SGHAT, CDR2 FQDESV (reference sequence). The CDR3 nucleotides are TGTGCCAGCAGCCGGGACAGGGGATTGCACGAGCAGTACTTC. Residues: CASSRDRGLHEQYF.

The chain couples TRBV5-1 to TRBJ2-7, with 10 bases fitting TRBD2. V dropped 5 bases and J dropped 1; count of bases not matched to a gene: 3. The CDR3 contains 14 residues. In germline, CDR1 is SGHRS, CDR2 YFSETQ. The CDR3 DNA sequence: TGCGCCAGCAGTAAGACTAGCGGGTCCTACGAGCAGTACTTC. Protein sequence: CASSKTSGSYEQYF.

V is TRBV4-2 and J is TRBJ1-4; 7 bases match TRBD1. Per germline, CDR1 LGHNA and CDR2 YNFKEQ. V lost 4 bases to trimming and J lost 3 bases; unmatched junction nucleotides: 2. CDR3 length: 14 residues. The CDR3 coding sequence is TGTGCCAGCAGCCTTCAGGGGGCTAATGAAAAACTGTTTTTT. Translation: CASSLQGANEKLFF.

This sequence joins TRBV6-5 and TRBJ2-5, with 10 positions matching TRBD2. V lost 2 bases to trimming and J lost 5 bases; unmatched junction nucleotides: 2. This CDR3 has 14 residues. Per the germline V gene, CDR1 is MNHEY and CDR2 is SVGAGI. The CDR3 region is CASSYGLAAETQYF. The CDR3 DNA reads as TGTGCCAGCAGTTACGGACTAGCGGCGGAGACCCAGTACTTC.

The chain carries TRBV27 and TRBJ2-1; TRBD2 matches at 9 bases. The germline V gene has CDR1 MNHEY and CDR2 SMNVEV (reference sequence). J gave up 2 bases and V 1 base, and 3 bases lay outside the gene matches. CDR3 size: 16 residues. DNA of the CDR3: TGTGCCAGCAGTTTATATAGCGGGAGCCCCTACAATGAGCAGTTCTTC. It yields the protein CASSLYSGSPYNEQFF.

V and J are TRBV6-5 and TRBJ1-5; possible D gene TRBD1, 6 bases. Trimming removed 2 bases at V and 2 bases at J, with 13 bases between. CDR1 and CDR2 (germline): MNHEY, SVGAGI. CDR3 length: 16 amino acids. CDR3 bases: TGTGCCAGCAGTTACACTACGGGGGCGGGCAATCAGCCCCAGCATTTT. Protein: CASSYTTGAGNQPQHF.

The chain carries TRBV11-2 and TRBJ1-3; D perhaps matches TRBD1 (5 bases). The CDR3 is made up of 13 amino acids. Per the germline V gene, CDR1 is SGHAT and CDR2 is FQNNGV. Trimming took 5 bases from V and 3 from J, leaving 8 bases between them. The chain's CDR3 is CASSTGLGNTIYF. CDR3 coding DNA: TGTGCCAGCAGCACGGGACTTGGAAACACCATATATTTT.

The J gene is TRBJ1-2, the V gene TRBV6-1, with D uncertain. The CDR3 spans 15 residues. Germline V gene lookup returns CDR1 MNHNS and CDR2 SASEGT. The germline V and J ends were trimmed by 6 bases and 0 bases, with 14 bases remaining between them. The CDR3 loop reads CASSLMRGTNYGYTF. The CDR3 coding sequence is TGTGCCAGCAGCCTTATGAGAGGGACTAACTATGGCTACACCTTC.

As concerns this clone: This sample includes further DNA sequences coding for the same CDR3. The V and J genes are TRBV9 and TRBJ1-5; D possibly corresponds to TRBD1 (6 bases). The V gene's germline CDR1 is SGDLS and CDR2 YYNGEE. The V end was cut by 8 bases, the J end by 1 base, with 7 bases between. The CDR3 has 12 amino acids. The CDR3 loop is CASGQSNQPQHF. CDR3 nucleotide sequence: TGTGCCAGTGGACAGAGCAATCAGCCCCAGCATTTT.

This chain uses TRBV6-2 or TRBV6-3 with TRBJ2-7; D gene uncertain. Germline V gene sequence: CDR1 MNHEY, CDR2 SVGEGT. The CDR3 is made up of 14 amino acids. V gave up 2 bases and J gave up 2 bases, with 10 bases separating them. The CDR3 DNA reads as TGTGCCAGCAGTTACCGTCGACTTACCTACGAGCAGTACTTC. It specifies CASSYRRLTYEQYF.

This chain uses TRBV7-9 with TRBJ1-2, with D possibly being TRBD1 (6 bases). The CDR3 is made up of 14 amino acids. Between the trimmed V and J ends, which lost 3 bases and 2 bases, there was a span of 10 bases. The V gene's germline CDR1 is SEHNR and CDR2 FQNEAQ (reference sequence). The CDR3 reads CASSFRTENYGYTF. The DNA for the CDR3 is TGTGCCAGCAGCTTCCGGACAGAAAACTATGGCTACACCTTC.

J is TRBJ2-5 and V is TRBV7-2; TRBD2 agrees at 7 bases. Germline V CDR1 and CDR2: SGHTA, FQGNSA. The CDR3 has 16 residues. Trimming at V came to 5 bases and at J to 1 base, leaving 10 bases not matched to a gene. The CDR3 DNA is TGTGCCAGCAGCCAACAAGCGGGGCTCGGCCAAGAGACCCAGTACTTC. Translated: CASSQQAGLGQETQYF.

CDR3 DNA sequence: TGTGCCAGCAGCCAAGATGTCCCTAGCGGGGTAACAGATACGCAGTATTTT. It is translated as CASSQDVPSGVTDTQYF. The chain employs TRBV4-2 and TRBJ2-3; the match to TRBD2 covers 9 bases. The CDR3 covers 17 residues. Germline V gene lookup returns CDR1 LGHNA and CDR2 YNFKEQ. Trimming at V came to 0 bases and at J to 3 bases, leaving 7 bases not matched to a gene.

CDR3 residues: CAISGQEETQYF. The CDR3 DNA follows: TGTGCCATCAGTGGACAAGAAGAGACCCAGTACTTC. The gene calls are TRBV10-3 and TRBJ2-5; D remains ambiguous. The CDR3 has 12 residues. Germline V gives CDR1 ENHRY, CDR2 SYGVKD. V lost 4 bases and J 3 bases, leaving 6 bases between the germline ends.

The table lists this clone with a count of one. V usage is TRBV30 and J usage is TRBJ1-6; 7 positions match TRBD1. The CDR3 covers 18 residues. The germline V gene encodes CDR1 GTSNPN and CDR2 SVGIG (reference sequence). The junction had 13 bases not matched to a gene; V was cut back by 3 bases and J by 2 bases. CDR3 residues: CAWRRDRNFPTYNSPLHF. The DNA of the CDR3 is TGTGCCTGGAGACGGGACAGAAACTTCCCCACCTATAATTCACCCCTCCACTTT.

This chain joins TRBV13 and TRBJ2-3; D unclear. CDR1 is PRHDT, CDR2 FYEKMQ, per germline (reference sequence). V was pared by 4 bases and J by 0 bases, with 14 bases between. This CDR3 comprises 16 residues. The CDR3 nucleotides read TGTGCCAGCAGCTACGTTACTCGAAGTAGCACAGATACGCAGTATTTT. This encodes CASSYVTRSSTDTQYF.

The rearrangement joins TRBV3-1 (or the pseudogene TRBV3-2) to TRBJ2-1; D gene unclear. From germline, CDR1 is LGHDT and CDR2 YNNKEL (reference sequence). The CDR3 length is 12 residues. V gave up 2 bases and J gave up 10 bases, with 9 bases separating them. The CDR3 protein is CASSQPREEQFF. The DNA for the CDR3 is TGTGCCAGCAGCCAACCAAGGGAAGAGCAGTTCTTC.

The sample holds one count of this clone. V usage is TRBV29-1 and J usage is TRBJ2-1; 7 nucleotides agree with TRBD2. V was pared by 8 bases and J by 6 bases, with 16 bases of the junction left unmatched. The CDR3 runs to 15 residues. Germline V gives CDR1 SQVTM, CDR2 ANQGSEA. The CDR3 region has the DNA TGCAGCTTTTGGGGCGGGAGAGGATTCACCAATGAGCAGTTCTTC. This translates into CSFWGGRGFTNEQFF.

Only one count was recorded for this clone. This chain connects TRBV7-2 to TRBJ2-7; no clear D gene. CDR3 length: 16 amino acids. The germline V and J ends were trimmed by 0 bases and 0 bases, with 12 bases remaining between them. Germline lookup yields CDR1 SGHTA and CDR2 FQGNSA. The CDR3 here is CASSLASTDLSYEQYF. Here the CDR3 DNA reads TGTGCCAGCAGCTTAGCGAGCACAGATCTCTCCTACGAGCAGTACTTC.

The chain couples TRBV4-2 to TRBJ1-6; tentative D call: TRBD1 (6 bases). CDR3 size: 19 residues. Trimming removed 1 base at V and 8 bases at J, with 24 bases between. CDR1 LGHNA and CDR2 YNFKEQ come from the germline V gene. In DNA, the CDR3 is TGTGCCAGCAGCCAAGGGGGAGGGACACAGGGAAGGGGCGATTCACCCCTCCACTTT. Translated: CASSQGGGTQGRGDSPLHF.

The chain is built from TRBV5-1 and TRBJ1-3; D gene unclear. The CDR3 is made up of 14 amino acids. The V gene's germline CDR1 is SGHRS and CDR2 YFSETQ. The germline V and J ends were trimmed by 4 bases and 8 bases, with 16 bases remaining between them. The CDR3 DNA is TGCGCCAGCAGCCCCGAACAGCCTGGGGACACCATATATTTT. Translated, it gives CASSPEQPGDTIYF.

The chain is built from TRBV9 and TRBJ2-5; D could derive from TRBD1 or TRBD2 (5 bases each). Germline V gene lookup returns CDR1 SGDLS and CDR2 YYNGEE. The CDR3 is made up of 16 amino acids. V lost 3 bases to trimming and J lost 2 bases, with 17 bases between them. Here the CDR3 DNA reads TGTGCCAGCAGCGCCGTGGGACGGGGAGCGCAAGAGACCCAGTACTTC. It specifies CASSAVGRGAQETQYF.

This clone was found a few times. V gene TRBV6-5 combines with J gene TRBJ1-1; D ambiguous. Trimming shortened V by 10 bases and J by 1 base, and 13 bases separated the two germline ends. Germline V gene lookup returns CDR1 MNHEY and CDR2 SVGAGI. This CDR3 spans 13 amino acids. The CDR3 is CATAVSPNTEAFF. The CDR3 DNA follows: TGTGCCACCGCGGTTTCTCCGAACACTGAAGCTTTCTTT.